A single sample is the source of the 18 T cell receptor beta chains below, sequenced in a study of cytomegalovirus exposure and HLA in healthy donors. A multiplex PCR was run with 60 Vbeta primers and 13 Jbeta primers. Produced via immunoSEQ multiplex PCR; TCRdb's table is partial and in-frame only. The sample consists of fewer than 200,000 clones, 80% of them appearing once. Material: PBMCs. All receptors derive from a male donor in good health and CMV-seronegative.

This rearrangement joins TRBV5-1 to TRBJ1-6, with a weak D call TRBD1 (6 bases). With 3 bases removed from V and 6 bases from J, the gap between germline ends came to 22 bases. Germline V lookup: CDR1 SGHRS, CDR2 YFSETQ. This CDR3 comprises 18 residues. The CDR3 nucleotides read TGCGCCAGCAGCTCATCCGGGACACGGGACCGTGGTAATTCACCCCTCCACTTT. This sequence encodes CASSSSGTRDRGNSPLHF. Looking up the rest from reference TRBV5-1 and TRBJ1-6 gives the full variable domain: KAGVTQTPRYLIKTRGQQVTLSCSPISGHRSVSWYQQTPGQGLQFLFEYFSETQRNKGNFPGRFSGRQFSNSRSEMNVSTLELGDSALYLCASSSSGTRDRGNSPLHFGNGTRLTVT.

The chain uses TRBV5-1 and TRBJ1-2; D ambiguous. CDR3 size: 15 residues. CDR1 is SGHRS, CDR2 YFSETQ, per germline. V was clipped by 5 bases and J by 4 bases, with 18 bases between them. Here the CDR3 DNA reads TGCGCCAGCAGTTTGCCGTTGGGAGAGGGCTATGGCTACACCTTC. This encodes CASSLPLGEGYGYTF.

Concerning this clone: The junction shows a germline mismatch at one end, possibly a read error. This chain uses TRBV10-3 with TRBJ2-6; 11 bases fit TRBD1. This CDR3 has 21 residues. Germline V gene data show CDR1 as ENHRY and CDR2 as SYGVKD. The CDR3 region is CAIRDLQPRTGGATGANGLTF. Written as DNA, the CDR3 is TGTGCCATCAGGGATCTACAACCACGGACAGGGGGCGCAACAGGGGCCAACGGCCTGACTTTC.

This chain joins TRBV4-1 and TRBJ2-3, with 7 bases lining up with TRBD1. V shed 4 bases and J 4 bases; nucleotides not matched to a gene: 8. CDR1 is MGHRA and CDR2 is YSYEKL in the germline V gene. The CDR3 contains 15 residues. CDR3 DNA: TGCGCCAGCAGCCCAAGGAGACAGGGCGCAGATACGCAGTATTTT. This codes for CASSPRRQGADTQYF.

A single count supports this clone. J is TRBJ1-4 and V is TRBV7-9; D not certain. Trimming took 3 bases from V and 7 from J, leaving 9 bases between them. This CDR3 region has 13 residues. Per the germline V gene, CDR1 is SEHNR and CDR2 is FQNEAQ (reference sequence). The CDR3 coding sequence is TGTGCCAGCAGCTTCACGAGCGCTGAAAAACTGTTTTTT. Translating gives CASSFTSAEKLFF. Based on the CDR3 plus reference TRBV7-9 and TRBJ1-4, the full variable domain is DTGVSQNPRHKITKRGQNVTFRCDPISEHNRLYWYRQTLGQGPEFLTYFQNEAQLEKSRLLSDRFSAERPKGSFSTLEIQRTEQGDSAMYLCASSFTSAEKLFFGSGTQLSVL.

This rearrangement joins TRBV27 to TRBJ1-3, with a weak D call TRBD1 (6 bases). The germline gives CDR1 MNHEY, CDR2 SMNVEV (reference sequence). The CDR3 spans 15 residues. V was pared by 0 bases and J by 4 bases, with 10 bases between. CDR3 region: CASSLSRGAGNTIYF. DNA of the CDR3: TGTGCCAGCAGTTTATCCAGGGGAGCCGGAAACACCATATATTTT.

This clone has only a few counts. The CDR3 loop is CASTTLGSGRRGYTF. In DNA, the CDR3 is TGTGCCAGCACCACTCTCGGGTCGGGGAGGCGTGGCTACACCTTC. The V gene is TRBV5-4, the J gene TRBJ1-2; D gene uncertain. The CDR3 extends over 15 amino acids. V shed 6 bases and J shed 7 bases, with 22 bases lying between them. The germline gives CDR1 SGHNT, CDR2 YYREEE (reference sequence).

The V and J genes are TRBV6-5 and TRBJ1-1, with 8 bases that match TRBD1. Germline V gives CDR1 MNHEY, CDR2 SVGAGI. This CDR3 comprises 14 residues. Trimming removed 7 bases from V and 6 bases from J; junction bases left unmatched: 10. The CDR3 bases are TGTGCCAGCACCGTAATACAGGGGGGCCCTGAAGCTTTCTTT. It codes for CASTVIQGGPEAFF.

CDR3 protein: CASSQGVVNTEAFF. CDR3 nucleotides: TGTGCCAGCAGCCAGGGGGTAGTGAACACTGAAGCTTTCTTT. The genes are TRBV11-2 and TRBJ1-1; TRBD1 agrees at 7 bases. The CDR3 contains 14 residues. With 5 bases clipped from V and 0 bases from J, the junction kept 3 bases outside the gene matches. Germline CDR1 is SGHAT and CDR2 is FQNNGV.

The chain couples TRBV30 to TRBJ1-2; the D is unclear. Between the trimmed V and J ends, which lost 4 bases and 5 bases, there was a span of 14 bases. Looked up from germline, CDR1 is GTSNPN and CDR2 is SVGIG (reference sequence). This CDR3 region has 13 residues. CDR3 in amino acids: CAWNQRQDYGYTF. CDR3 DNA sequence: TGTGCCTGGAACCAGCGCCAAGATTATGGCTACACCTTC.

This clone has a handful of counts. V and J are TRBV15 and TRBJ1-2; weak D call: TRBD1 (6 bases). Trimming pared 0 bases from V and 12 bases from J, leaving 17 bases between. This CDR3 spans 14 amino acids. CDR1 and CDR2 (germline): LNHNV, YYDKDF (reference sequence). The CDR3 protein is CATSRDTGLYFDTF. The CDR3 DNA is TGTGCCACCAGCAGAGATACAGGGTTATACTTCGACACCTTC.

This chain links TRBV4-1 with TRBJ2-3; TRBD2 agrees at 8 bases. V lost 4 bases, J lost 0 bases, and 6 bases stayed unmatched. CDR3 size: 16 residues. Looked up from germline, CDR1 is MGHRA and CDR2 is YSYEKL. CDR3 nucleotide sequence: TGCGCCAGCAGCCGCTTCGGGGGGGCTAGCACAGATACGCAGTATTTT. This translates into CASSRFGGASTDTQYF.

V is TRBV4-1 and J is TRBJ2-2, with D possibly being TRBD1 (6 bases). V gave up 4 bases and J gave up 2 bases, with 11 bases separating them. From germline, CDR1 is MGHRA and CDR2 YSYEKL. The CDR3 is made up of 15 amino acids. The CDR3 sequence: CASSRHGTNTGELFF. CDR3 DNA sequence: TGCGCCAGCAGCCGGCACGGGACAAACACCGGGGAGCTGTTTTTT.

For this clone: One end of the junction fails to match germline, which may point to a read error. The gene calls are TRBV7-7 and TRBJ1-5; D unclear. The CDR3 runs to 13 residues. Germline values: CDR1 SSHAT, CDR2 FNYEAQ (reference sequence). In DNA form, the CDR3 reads TGTGCTAGCAGCTTAGATCTGAATCAGCCCCAGCATTTT. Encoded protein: CASSLDLNQPQHF.

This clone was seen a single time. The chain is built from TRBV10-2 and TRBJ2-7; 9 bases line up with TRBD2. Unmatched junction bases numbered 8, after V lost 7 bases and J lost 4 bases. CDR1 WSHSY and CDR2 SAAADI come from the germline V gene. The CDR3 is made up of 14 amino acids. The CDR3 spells CASTASGAQYEQYF. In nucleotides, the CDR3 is TGCGCCAGCACCGCTAGCGGGGCCCAGTACGAGCAGTACTTC.

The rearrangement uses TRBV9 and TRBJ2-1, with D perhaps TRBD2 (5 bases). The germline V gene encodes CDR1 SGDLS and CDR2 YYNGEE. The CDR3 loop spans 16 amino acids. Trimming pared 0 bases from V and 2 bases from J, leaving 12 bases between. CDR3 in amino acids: CASSVVGGLTYNEQFF. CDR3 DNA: TGTGCCAGCAGCGTAGTGGGCGGACTGACCTACAATGAGCAGTTCTTC.

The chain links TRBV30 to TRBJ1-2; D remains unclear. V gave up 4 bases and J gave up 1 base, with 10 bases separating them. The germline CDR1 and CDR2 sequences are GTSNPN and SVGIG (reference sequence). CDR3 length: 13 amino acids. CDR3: CAWTSGDNYGYTF. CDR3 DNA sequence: TGTGCCTGGACCTCCGGGGATAACTATGGCTACACCTTC. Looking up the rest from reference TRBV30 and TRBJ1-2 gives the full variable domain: SQTIHQWPATLVQPVGSPLSLECTVEGTSNPNLYWYRQAAGRGLQLLFYSVGIGQISSEVPQNLSASRPQDRQFILSSKKLLLSDSGFYLCAWTSGDNYGYTFGSGTRLTVV.

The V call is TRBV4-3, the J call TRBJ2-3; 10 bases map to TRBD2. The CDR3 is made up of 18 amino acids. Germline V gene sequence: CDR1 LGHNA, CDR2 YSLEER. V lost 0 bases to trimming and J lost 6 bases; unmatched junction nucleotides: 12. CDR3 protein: CASSQDSALAGAGDTQYF. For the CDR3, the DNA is TGCGCCAGCAGCCAAGATAGTGCGCTAGCGGGGGCAGGGGATACGCAGTATTTT.